This T cell receptor (beta chain) was documented in a study of blood T cell repertoires in COVID-19. Study as a whole: The United States, Italy and Spain supplied acute and convalescent COVID-19 samples. T cells, B-cell-depleted T cells, or PBMCs supplied cDNA or gDNA.

V gave up 6 bases and J gave up 5 bases; unmatched junction bases: 10. The germline V gene encodes CDR1 MNHEY and CDR2 SVGAGI. CDR3 length: 15 residues. Source study methods: The assay estimated nucleated cells by amplifying reference gene primers. The protocol was immunoSEQ multiplex PCR, while the TCRdb copy is restricted to in-frame clones and leaves out a portion. That table gives V, J and clone size, and the DNA gave D and trimming. The sample yields under 200,000 clones, roughly 86% seen once. The chain carries TRBV6-5 and TRBJ2-1, with 7 positions matching TRBD1. This sequence was found in a woman older than 75 in a cohort sampled during active or convalescent COVID-19. The sample comprised peripheral blood. CDR3 amino acids: CASRSGSQGDNEQFF. DNA for the CDR3: TGTGCCAGCAGATCCGGGTCGCAGGGGGACAATGAGCAGTTCTTC.